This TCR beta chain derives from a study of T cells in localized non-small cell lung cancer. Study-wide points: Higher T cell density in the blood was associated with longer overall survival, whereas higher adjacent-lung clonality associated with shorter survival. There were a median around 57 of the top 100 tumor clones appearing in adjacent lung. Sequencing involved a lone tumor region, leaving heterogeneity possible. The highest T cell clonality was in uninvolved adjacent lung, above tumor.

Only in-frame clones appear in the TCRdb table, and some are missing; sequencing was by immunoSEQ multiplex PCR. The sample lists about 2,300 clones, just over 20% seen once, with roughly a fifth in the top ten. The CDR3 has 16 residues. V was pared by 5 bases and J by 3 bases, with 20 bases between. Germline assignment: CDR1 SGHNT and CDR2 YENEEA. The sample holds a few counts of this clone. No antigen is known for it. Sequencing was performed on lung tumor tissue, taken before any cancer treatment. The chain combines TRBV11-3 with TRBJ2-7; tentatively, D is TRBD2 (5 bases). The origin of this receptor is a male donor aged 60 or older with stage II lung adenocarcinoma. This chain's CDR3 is CASSPDTAGINYEQYF. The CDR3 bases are TGTGCCAGCAGCCCAGACACCGCCGGGATCAACTACGAGCAGTACTTC.